This T cell receptor (beta chain) is from a study of blood T cell repertoires in COVID-19. On the study more broadly: Specimens from acute and convalescent COVID-19 originated in the United States, Italy and Spain. The analysed material was cDNA or gDNA that came from T cells, B-cell-depleted T cells, or PBMCs.

This clone was detected a few times. Per germline, CDR1 SGHKS and CDR2 YYEKEE (reference sequence). This CDR3 has 16 amino acids. The V gene end was trimmed by 5 bases and the J gene end by 4 bases; junction bases not matched to a gene: 11. Original processing methods: Amplified reference gene primers provided the basis for estimating nucleated cell counts. Assay used: immunoSEQ multiplex PCR; TCRdb lists only in-frame clones, some missing. The DNA was the basis for D and trimming; V, J and clone size are from that table. The sample lists about 490,000 clones; approximately 83% were seen once. The V call is TRBV5-5, the J call TRBJ2-7, with 11 bases that match TRBD1. The TCR comes from a human donor in a cohort sampled during active COVID-19. The sequencing input was peripheral blood. The CDR3 spells CASSYIGGQGGYEQYF. The CDR3 DNA follows: TGTGCCAGCAGTTACATAGGGGGACAGGGGGGATACGAGCAGTACTTC.